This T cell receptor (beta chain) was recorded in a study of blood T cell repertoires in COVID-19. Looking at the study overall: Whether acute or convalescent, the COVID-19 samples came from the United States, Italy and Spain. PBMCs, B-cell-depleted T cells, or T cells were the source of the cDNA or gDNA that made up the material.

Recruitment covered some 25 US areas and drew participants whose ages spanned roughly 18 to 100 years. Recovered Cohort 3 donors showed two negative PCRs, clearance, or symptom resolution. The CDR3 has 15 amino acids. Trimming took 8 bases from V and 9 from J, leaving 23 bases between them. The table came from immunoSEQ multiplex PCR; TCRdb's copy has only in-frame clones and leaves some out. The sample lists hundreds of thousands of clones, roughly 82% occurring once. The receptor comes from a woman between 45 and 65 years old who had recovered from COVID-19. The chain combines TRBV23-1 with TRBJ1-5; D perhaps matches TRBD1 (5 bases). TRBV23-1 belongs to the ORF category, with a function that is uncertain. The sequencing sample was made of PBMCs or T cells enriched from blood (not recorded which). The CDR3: CASGVVGGGARPQHF. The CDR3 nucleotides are TGCGCCAGCGGTGTCGTCGGGGGAGGTGCTCGGCCCCAGCATTTT.